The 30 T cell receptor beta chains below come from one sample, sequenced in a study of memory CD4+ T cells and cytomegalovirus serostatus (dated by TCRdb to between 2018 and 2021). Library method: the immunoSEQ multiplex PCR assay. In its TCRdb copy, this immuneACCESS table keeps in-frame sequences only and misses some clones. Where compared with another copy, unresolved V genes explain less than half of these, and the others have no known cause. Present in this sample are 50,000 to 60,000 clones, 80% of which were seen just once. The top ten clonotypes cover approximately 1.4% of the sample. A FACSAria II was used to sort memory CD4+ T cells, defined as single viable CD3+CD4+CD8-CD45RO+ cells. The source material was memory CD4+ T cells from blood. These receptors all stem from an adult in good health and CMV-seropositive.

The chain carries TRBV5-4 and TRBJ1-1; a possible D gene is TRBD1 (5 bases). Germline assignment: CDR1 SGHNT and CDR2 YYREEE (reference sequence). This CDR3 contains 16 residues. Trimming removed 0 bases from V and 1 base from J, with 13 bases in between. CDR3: CASSLDLAGGNTEAFF. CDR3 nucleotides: TGTGCCAGCAGCTTGGACCTTGCTGGGGGGAACACTGAAGCTTTCTTT.

The CDR3 DNA reads as TGTGCCAGCAGTGACCGGGACGTAACCTACGAGCAGTACTTC. Its translation is CASSDRDVTYEQYF. V and J are TRBV6-5 and TRBJ2-7; D might be TRBD1 or TRBD2, each matching 5 bases. Germline V lookup: CDR1 MNHEY, CDR2 SVGAGI. The CDR3 runs to 14 residues. The ends were cut back, 5 bases at V and 2 bases at J, with 13 bases in the middle.

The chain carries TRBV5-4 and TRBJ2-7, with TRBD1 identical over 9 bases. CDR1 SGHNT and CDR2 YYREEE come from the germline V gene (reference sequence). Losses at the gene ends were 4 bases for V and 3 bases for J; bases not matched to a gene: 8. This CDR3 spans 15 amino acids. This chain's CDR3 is CASSTQGQGHYEQYF. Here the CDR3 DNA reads TGTGCCAGCAGCACCCAGGGACAGGGACACTACGAGCAGTACTTC.

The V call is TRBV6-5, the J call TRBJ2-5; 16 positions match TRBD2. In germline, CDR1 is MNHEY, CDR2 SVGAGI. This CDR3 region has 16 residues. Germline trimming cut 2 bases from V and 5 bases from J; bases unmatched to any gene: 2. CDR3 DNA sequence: TGTGCCAGCAGTTACGGGACTAGCGGGAGGGGGGAGACCCAGTACTTC. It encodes CASSYGTSGRGETQYF.

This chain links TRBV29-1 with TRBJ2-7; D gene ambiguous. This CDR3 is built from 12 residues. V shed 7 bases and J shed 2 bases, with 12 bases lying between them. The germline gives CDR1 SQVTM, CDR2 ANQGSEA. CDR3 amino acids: CSGAAGPYEQYF. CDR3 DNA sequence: TGCAGCGGGGCAGCCGGCCCCTACGAGCAGTACTTC.

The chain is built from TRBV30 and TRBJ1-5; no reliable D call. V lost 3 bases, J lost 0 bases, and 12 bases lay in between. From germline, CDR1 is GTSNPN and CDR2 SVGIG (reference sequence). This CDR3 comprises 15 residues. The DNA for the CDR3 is TGTGCCTGGAGCGAGGGAGAGGTTAGCAATCAGCCCCAGCATTTT. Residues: CAWSEGEVSNQPQHF.

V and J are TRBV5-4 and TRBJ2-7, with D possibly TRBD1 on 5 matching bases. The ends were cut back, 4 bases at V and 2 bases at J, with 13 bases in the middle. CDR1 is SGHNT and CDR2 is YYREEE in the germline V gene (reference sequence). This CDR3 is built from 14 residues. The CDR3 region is CASSASDIAYEQYF. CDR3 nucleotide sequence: TGTGCCAGCAGCGCTTCGGACATCGCCTACGAGCAGTACTTC.

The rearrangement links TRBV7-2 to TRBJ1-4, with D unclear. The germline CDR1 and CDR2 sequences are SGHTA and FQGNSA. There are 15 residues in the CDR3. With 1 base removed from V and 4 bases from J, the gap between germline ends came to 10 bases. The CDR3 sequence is CASSLEMQINEKLFF. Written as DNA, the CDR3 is TGTGCCAGCAGCTTAGAAATGCAGATTAATGAAAAACTGTTTTTT. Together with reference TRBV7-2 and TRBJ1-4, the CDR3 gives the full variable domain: GAGVSQSPSNKVTEKGKDVELRCDPISGHTALYWYRQSLGQGLEFLIYFQGNSAPDKSGLPSDRFSAERTGGSVSTLTIQRTQQEDSAVYLCASSLEMQINEKLFFGSGTQLSVL.

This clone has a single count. This CDR3 is CASTDVPSGGEQFF. CDR3 coding DNA: TGTGCCAGCACTGACGTACCATCAGGGGGTGAGCAGTTCTTC. V and J are TRBV27 and TRBJ2-1; 7 bases map to TRBD1. CDR1 is MNHEY, CDR2 SMNVEV, per germline (reference sequence). The CDR3 has 14 amino acids. The ends lost 7 bases at V and 9 bases at J; junction bases unmatched: 12.

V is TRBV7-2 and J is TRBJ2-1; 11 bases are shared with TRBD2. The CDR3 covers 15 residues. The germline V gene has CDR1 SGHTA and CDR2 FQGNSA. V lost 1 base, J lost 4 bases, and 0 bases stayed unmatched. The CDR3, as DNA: TGTGCCAGCAGCTTAGGACTAGCGGGGTACAATGAGCAGTTCTTC. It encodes CASSLGLAGYNEQFF.

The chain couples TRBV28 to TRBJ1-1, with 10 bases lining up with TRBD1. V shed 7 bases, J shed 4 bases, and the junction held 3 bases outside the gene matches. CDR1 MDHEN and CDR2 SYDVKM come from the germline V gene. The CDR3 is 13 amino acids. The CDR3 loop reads CASIRDRGTEAFF. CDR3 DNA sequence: TGTGCCAGCATAAGGGACAGGGGCACTGAAGCTTTCTTT.

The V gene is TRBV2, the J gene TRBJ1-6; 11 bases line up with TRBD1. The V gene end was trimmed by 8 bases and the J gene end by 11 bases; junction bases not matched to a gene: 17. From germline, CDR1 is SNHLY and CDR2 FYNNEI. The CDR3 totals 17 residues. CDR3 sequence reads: CASVGQGAGSYPPPLHF. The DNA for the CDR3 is TGTGCCAGCGTCGGACAGGGGGCGGGAAGTTATCCTCCACCCCTCCACTTT.

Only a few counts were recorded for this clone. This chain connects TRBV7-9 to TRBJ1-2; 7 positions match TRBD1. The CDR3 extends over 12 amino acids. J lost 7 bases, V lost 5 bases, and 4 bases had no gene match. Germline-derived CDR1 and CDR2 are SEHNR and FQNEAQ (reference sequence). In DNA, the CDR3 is TGTGCCAGCAGCCCGCGACAGGGTGGCTACACCTTC. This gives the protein CASSPRQGGYTF.

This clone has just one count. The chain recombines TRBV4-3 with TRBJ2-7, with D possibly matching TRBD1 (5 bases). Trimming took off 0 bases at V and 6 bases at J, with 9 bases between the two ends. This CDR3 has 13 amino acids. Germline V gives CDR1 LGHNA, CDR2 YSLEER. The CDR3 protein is CASSQDPRAEQYF. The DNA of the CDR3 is TGCGCCAGCAGCCAAGACCCCAGGGCCGAGCAGTACTTC.

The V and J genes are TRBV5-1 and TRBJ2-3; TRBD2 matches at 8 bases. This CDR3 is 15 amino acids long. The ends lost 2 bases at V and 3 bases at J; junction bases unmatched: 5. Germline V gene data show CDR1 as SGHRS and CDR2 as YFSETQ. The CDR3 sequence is CASSLAGAGTDTQYF. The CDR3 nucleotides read TGCGCCAGCAGCTTAGCGGGAGCGGGAACAGATACGCAGTATTTT.

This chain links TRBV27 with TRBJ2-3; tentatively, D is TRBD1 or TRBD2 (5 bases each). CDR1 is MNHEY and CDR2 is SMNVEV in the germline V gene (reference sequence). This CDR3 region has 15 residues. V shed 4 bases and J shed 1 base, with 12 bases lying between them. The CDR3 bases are TGTGCCAGCAGTTCAGCCGGGACGGGCACAGATACGCAGTATTTT. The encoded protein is CASSSAGTGTDTQYF.

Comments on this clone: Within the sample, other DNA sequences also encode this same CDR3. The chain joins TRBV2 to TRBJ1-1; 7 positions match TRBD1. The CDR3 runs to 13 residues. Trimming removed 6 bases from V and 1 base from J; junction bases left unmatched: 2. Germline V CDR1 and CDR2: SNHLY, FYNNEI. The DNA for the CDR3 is TGTGCCAGCAGCGGGGACAGGAACACTGAAGCTTTCTTT. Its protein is CASSGDRNTEAFF.

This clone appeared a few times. This CDR3 is CASSPRSGSVTGELFF. The CDR3 nucleotides are TGTGCCAGCAGCCCTCGCTCGGGGAGCGTCACCGGGGAGCTGTTTTTT. This chain links TRBV9 with TRBJ2-2, with a weak D call TRBD2 (5 bases). Germline CDR1 SGDLS, CDR2 YYNGEE. Trimming cost V 4 bases and J 4 bases, with 17 bases left between them. This CDR3 is 16 amino acids long.

CDR3 DNA sequence: TGCGCCAGCAGCTTGGATGGGGTGGACACTGAAGCTTTCTTT. Protein: CASSLDGVDTEAFF. This chain joins TRBV5-1 and TRBJ1-1; D gene unclear. Per germline, CDR1 SGHRS and CDR2 YFSETQ. The CDR3 totals 14 residues. V was trimmed by 0 bases and J by 3 bases, leaving 9 bases between them. The full variable domain, completed using reference TRBV5-1 and TRBJ1-1, is KAGVTQTPRYLIKTRGQQVTLSCSPISGHRSVSWYQQTPGQGLQFLFEYFSETQRNKGNFPGRFSGRQFSNSRSEMNVSTLELGDSALYLCASSLDGVDTEAFFGQGTRLTVV.

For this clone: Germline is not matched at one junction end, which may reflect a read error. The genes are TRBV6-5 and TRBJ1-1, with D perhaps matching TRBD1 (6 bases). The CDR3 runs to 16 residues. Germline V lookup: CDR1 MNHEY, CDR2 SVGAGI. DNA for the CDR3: TGTGCCTGCAGTTACGTCAGCGGGACACGTGGGACTGAAGCTTTCTTT. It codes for CACSYVSGTRGTEAFF.

CDR3 nucleotides: TGTGCCAGCAGTCCAGTTGCCCGTCGATTTGAGCAGTTCTTC. It specifies CASSPVARRFEQFF. The chain is built from TRBV28 and TRBJ2-1; D ambiguous. In germline, CDR1 is MDHEN, CDR2 SYDVKM. V gave up 5 bases and J gave up 9 bases, with 17 bases separating them. CDR3 length equals 14 residues.

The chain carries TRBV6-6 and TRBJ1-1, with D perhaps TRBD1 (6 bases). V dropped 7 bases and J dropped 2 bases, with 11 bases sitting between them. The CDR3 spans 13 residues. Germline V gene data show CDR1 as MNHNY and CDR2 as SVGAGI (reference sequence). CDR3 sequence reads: CASNTGRNTEAFF. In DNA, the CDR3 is TGTGCCAGCAATACAGGGAGAAACACTGAAGCTTTCTTT.

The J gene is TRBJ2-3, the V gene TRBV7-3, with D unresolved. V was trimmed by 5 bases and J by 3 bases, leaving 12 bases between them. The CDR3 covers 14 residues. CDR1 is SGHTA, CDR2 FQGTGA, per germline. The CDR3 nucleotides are TGTGCCAGCAGCACCCAGTCCTTAACAGATACGCAGTATTTT. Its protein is CASSTQSLTDTQYF.

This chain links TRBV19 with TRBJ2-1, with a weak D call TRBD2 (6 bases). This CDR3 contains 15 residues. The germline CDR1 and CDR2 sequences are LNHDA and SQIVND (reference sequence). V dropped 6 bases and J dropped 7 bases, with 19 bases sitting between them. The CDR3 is CASRVPGGVKNEQFF. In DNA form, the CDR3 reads TGTGCCAGTAGGGTACCGGGCGGGGTTAAGAATGAGCAGTTCTTC.

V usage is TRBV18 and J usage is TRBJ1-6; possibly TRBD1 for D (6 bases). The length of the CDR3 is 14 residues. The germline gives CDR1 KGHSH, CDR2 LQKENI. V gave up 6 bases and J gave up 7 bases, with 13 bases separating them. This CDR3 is CASSPGQTNSPLHF. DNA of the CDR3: TGTGCCAGCTCCCCGGGACAAACAAATTCACCCCTCCACTTT.

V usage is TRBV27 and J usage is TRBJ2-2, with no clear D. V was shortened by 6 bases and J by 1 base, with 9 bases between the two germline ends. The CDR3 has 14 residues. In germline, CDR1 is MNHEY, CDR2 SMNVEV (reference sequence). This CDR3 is CASRKQRNTGELFF. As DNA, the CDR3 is TGTGCCAGCAGAAAACAGAGGAACACCGGGGAGCTGTTTTTT.

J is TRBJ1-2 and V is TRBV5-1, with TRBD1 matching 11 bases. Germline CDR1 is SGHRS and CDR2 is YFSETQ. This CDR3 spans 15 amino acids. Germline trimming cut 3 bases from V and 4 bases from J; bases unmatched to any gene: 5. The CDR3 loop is CASSWTGGAGYGYTF. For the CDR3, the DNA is TGCGCCAGCAGCTGGACAGGGGGCGCCGGCTATGGCTACACCTTC.

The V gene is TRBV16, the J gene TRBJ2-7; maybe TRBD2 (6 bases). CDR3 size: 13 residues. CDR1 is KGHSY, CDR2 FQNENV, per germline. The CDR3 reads CASSFRRDFPPKV. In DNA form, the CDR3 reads TGTGCCAGCAGCTTCAGGAGGGACTTCCCCCCAAAGGTC.

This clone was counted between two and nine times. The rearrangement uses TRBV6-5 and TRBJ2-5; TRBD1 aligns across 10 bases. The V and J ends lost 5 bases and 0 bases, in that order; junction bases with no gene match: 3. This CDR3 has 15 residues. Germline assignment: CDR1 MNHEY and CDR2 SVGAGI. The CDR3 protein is CASSPGQGYQETQYF. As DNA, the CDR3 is TGTGCCAGCAGTCCGGGACAGGGGTACCAAGAGACCCAGTACTTC.

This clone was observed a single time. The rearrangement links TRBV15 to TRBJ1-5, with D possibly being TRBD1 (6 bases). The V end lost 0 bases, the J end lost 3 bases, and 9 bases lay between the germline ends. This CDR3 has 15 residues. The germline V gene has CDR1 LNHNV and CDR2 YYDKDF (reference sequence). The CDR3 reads CATSRETGHNQPQHF. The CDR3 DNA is TGTGCCACCAGCAGAGAGACAGGCCACAATCAGCCCCAGCATTTT.